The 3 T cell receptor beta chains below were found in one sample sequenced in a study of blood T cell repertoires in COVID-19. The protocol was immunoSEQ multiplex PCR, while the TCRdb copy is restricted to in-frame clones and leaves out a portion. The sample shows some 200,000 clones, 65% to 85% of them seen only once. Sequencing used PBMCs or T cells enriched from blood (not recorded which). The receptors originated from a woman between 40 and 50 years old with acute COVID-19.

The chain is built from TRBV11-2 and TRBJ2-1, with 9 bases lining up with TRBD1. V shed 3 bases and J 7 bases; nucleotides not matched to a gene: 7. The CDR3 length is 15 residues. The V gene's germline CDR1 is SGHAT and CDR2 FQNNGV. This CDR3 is CASSLAQGAGNEQFF. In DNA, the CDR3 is TGTGCCAGCAGCTTGGCACAGGGGGCGGGTAATGAGCAGTTCTTC.

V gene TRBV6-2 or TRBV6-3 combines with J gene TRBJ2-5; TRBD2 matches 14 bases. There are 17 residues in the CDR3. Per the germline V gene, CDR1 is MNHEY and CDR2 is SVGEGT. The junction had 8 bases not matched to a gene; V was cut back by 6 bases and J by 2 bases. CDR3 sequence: CASSPGLAGGFQETQYF. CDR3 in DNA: TGTGCCAGCAGCCCTGGACTAGCGGGGGGTTTTCAAGAGACCCAGTACTTC.

CDR3 bases: TGTGCCAGTAGTATAGTCGACAGGAGTAACTATGGCTACACCTTC. Its translation: CASSIVDRSNYGYTF. This chain joins TRBV19 and TRBJ1-2; D might be TRBD1 (6 bases). CDR3 size: 15 residues. V dropped 1 base and J dropped 1 base, with 10 bases sitting between them. CDR1 is LNHDA, CDR2 SQIVND, per germline (reference sequence).